One and the same sample provided the 21 T cell receptor beta chains below, sequenced in a study of shared T cell receptors in the human thymus. Profiling relied on immunoSEQ multiplex PCR, and the TCRdb table lists in-frame clones only, not all of them. The repertoire holds almost 550,000 clones, with around 78% as singletons. The sample was also linked to a second study, of human thymus T cells.

What was sequenced was thymocytes. These receptors originate from a boy under three years old with a congenital heart defect.

The chain carries TRBV29-1 and TRBJ2-6; a weak D match, TRBD1 (6 bases). Per the germline V gene, CDR1 is SQVTM and CDR2 is ANQGSEA. V was shortened by 4 bases and J by 3 bases, with 7 bases between the two germline ends. The CDR3 covers 13 residues. CDR3 coding DNA: TGCAGCGTTGTGGACAGTGGGGCCAACGTCCTGACTTTC. This gives the protein CSVVDSGANVLTF.

Turning to this clone: This sample also contains other DNA sequences that code for the same CDR3. V is TRBV4-3 and J is TRBJ2-1; 11 nucleotides agree with TRBD2. Germline trimming cut 4 bases from V and 4 bases from J; bases unmatched to any gene: 3. The CDR3 covers 15 residues. Per the germline V gene, CDR1 is LGHNA and CDR2 is YSLEER. CDR3 amino acids: CASSPGLAEYNEQFF. DNA of the CDR3: TGCGCCAGCAGCCCGGGACTAGCGGAGTACAATGAGCAGTTCTTC.

The rearrangement joins TRBV29-1 to TRBJ1-2; 12 nucleotides agree with TRBD1. There are 12 residues in the CDR3. Unmatched junction bases numbered 6, after V lost 8 bases and J lost 8 bases. The V gene's germline CDR1 is SQVTM and CDR2 ANQGSEA. CDR3 residues: CSSGQGAGGYTF. CDR3 DNA: TGCAGCTCGGGACAGGGGGCGGGAGGCTACACCTTC.

This clone appeared once. This chain joins TRBV7-9 and TRBJ2-7, with TRBD2 as a possible D gene (6 bases). The CDR3 sequence is 15 residues long. Germline V gene data show CDR1 as SEHNR and CDR2 as FQNEAQ (reference sequence). Trimming pared 0 bases from V and 4 bases from J, leaving 13 bases between. For the CDR3, the DNA is TGTGCCAGCAGCTTAGCCCCGGGAGAGGAGTACGAGCAGTACTTC. It codes for CASSLAPGEEYEQYF.

This sequence joins TRBV6-5 and TRBJ2-7; the match to TRBD2 covers 13 bases. The germline gives CDR1 MNHEY, CDR2 SVGAGI. J was trimmed by 3 bases and V by 6 bases; bases with no gene match: 5. CDR3 size: 15 residues. As DNA, the CDR3 is TGTGCCAGCAGGCCACTAGCGGGAGGGGTCTACGAGCAGTACTTC. This translates into CASRPLAGGVYEQYF.

V is TRBV28 and J is TRBJ2-7; TRBD1 matches 10 bases. Germline loops: CDR1 MDHEN, CDR2 SYDVKM. V lost 3 bases to trimming and J lost 5 bases; unmatched junction nucleotides: 4. The CDR3 is 14 amino acids. For the CDR3, the DNA is TGTGCCAGCAGTTTCGACAGGGGGCGAGACGAGCAGTACTTC. Residues: CASSFDRGRDEQYF.

This chain links TRBV10-2 with TRBJ2-2; TRBD2 aligns across 10 bases. V shed 3 bases and J 6 bases; nucleotides not matched to a gene: 10. Germline loops: CDR1 WSHSY, CDR2 SAAADI. CDR3 length: 17 residues. The CDR3: CASSDRGGLAGAGELFF. Written as DNA, the CDR3 is TGCGCCAGCAGTGATCGGGGGGGGCTAGCGGGAGCCGGGGAGCTGTTTTTT.

The chain employs TRBV30 and TRBJ1-3; D uncertain. Germline CDR1 is GTSNPN and CDR2 is SVGIG (reference sequence). This CDR3 spans 14 amino acids. Trimming took off 0 bases at V and 4 bases at J, with 10 bases between the two ends. The CDR3 reads CAWSVWQAGNTIYF. The CDR3, as DNA: TGTGCCTGGAGTGTTTGGCAGGCGGGAAACACCATATATTTT.

This rearrangement joins TRBV9 to TRBJ2-1; 12 bases are shared with TRBD2. This CDR3 has 15 amino acids. Germline lookup yields CDR1 SGDLS and CDR2 YYNGEE. V shed 4 bases and J 9 bases; nucleotides not matched to a gene: 8. The CDR3 loop reads CASSPLAGGATEQFF. CDR3 DNA sequence: TGTGCCAGCAGCCCCCTAGCGGGAGGGGCCACTGAGCAGTTCTTC.

This clone was detected only a few times. The chain links TRBV10-1 to TRBJ2-3, with TRBD2 matching 9 bases. The CDR3 is made up of 13 amino acids. V trimming: 8 bases; J trimming: 4 bases; junction bases outside the gene matches: 4. Germline V lookup: CDR1 WNHNN, CDR2 SYGVQD (reference sequence). CDR3 amino acids: CASPVAGADTQYF. CDR3 bases: TGCGCCAGCCCAGTAGCGGGAGCAGATACGCAGTATTTT.

This clone was detected a few times. The chain links TRBV5-1 to TRBJ2-3, with 7 positions matching TRBD2. V shed 0 bases, J shed 2 bases, and the junction held 18 bases outside the gene matches. This CDR3 contains 20 residues. Germline CDR1 SGHRS, CDR2 YFSETQ. DNA for the CDR3: TGCGCCAGCAGCTTGGAAACTTACCAAGCGGGGCACTCCTCCACAGATACGCAGTATTTT. This encodes CASSLETYQAGHSSTDTQYF.

The chain combines TRBV9 with TRBJ2-1, with 10 positions matching TRBD2. The V gene's germline CDR1 is SGDLS and CDR2 YYNGEE. CDR3 length: 13 residues. Germline trimming cut 3 bases from V and 15 bases from J; bases unmatched to any gene: 9. DNA of the CDR3: TGTGCCAGCAGCGGGAGGGGACTAGCGTGGCCGTTCTTC. It encodes CASSGRGLAWPFF.

The rearrangement uses TRBV27 and TRBJ2-3; 8 bases are a match to TRBD1. V gave up 5 bases and J gave up 5 bases; unmatched junction bases: 0. This CDR3 spans 12 amino acids. The germline V gene encodes CDR1 MNHEY and CDR2 SMNVEV (reference sequence). CDR3 DNA sequence: TGTGCCAGCAGTGACAGGGGAGATACGCAGTATTTT. Translated, it gives CASSDRGDTQYF.

This clone has just a few counts. This sequence joins TRBV9 and TRBJ2-7; TRBD2 is a possible D gene (7 bases). Germline V gives CDR1 SGDLS, CDR2 YYNGEE. The V gene lost 0 bases and the J gene lost 1 base, with 14 bases spanning the gap. This CDR3 comprises 16 residues. CDR3 nucleotides: TGTGCCAGCAGCGTAGGGGGGGAGGGGGGATCCTACGAGCAGTACTTC. Amino acid sequence: CASSVGGEGGSYEQYF.

J is TRBJ2-1 and V is TRBV5-1, with TRBD1 matching over 8 bases. V shed 4 bases, J shed 2 bases, and the junction held 11 bases outside the gene matches. The germline CDR1 and CDR2 sequences are SGHRS and YFSETQ. This CDR3 spans 17 amino acids. As DNA, the CDR3 is TGCGCCAGCAGCCTTACAGGGGGAGTTGTCCCCTACAATGAGCAGTTCTTC. Protein sequence: CASSLTGGVVPYNEQFF.

The V gene is TRBV28, the J gene TRBJ2-5; 9 nucleotides agree with TRBD1. Germline loops: CDR1 MDHEN, CDR2 SYDVKM. With 6 bases clipped from V and 5 bases from J, the junction kept 16 bases outside the gene matches. The CDR3 covers 17 residues. CDR3 nucleotides: TGTGCCAGCAGCCCATCCGGGACAGGGAGAGTGGTCGAGACCCAGTACTTC. It is translated as CASSPSGTGRVVETQYF.

In DNA form, the CDR3 reads TGCGCCAGCAGCCCCAAGATCGGTGCTAGCCGATGCACAGATACGCAGTATTTT. Its protein is CASSPKIGASRCTDTQYF. This chain uses TRBV4-3 with TRBJ2-3; possibly TRBD2 for D (5 bases). Germline CDR1 reads LGHNA; CDR2 reads YSLEER. The CDR3 sequence is 18 residues long. V was pared by 4 bases and J by 1 base, with 21 bases between.

The CDR3 DNA is TGCGCCAGCAGCCAAGATTCCCCGGGACAGGGGGCGAGGGAAAAACTGTTTTTT. As protein: CASSQDSPGQGAREKLFF. The chain links TRBV4-3 to TRBJ1-4, with TRBD1 matching over 12 bases. CDR1 is LGHNA, CDR2 YSLEER, per germline. The CDR3 sequence is 18 residues long. Trimming at V came to 0 bases and at J to 8 bases, leaving 10 bases not matched to a gene.

The chain uses TRBV29-1 and TRBJ2-2, with D possibly TRBD2 on 6 matching bases. The V gene's germline CDR1 is SQVTM and CDR2 ANQGSEA. Trimming removed 7 bases from V and 5 bases from J, with 14 bases in between. CDR3 size: 13 residues. The CDR3 nucleotides read TGCAGCGCCCCCCACGCGGGAACCGGGGAGCTGTTTTTT. Translation: CSAPHAGTGELFF.

This clone was picked up a small number of times. The V gene is TRBV5-5, the J gene TRBJ1-2, with D perhaps TRBD1 (6 bases). Germline V gene lookup returns CDR1 SGHKS and CDR2 YYEKEE (reference sequence). V gave up 4 bases and J gave up 9 bases, with 10 bases separating them. This CDR3 is built from 11 residues. The CDR3 spells CASSLTGSYTF. The CDR3 DNA sequence: TGTGCCAGCAGCCTTACAGGGAGCTACACCTTC.

The rearrangement uses TRBV6-1 and TRBJ2-7, with a weak D call TRBD1 (6 bases). The germline CDR1 and CDR2 sequences are MNHNS and SASEGT. V lost 5 bases, J lost 0 bases, and 14 bases lay in between. CDR3 length equals 15 residues. The CDR3 nucleotides are TGTGCCAGCAGTTCATCGGGACACAGCTCCTACGAGCAGTACTTC. Its translation is CASSSSGHSSYEQYF.